The 20 T cell receptor beta chains in this list originate from one sample, sequenced in a study of blood T cell repertoires in COVID-19. The table came from immunoSEQ multiplex PCR; TCRdb's copy has only in-frame clones and leaves some out. The sample lists about 100,000 clones, more than 85% occurring once. Specimen: peripheral blood. Receptors were obtained from a man between 60 and 75 years old with acute or convalescent COVID-19.

This sequence joins TRBV28 and TRBJ1-5; tentatively, D is TRBD1 (5 bases). Trimming took 6 bases from V and 2 from J, leaving 14 bases between them. Germline CDR1 and CDR2: MDHEN and SYDVKM. This CDR3 comprises 15 residues. The CDR3 loop is CASSPQGRGNQPQHF. The CDR3 DNA sequence: TGTGCCAGCAGCCCCCAGGGTCGGGGCAATCAGCCCCAGCATTTT. Full variable domain (remainder filled in from reference TRBV28 and TRBJ1-5): DVKVTQSSRYLVKRTGEKVFLECVQDMDHENMFWYRQDPGLGLRLIYFSYDVKMKEKGDIPEGYSVSREKKERFSLILESASTNQTSMYLCASSPQGRGNQPQHFGDGTRLSIL.

V usage is TRBV29-1 and J usage is TRBJ1-2, with D possibly being TRBD1 (6 bases). The CDR3 is 13 residues long. V was pared by 0 bases and J by 1 base, with 6 bases between. In germline, CDR1 is SQVTM, CDR2 ANQGSEA. The DNA for the CDR3 is TGCAGCGTTGAAGACAGGGGTAACTATGGCTACACCTTC. It specifies CSVEDRGNYGYTF.

CDR3 sequence: CASSFRGTVNTGELFF. Here the CDR3 DNA reads TGTGCCAGCAGCTTTCGGGGGACAGTCAACACCGGGGAGCTGTTTTTT. The V gene is TRBV7-3, the J gene TRBJ2-2; tentative D call: TRBD1 (7 bases). The V end was cut by 3 bases, the J end by 2 bases, with 13 bases between. Germline CDR1 reads SGHTA; CDR2 reads FQGTGA. This CDR3 is built from 16 residues. The full variable domain, in which reference TRBV7-3 and TRBJ2-2 provide the parts outside the CDR3, is GAGVSQTPSNKVTEKGKYVELRCDPISGHTALYWYRQSLGQGPEFLIYFQGTGAADDSGLPNDRFFAVRPEGSVSTLKIQRTERGDSAVYLCASSFRGTVNTGELFFGEGSRLTVL.

The J gene is TRBJ2-1, the V gene TRBV5-1, with 7 bases identical to TRBD1. Per germline, CDR1 SGHRS and CDR2 YFSETQ. Trimming removed 4 bases from V and 1 base from J; junction bases left unmatched: 5. This CDR3 region has 15 residues. The CDR3: CASSPDRVSYNEQFF. The CDR3 nucleotides are TGCGCCAGCAGCCCAGACAGGGTTTCCTACAATGAGCAGTTCTTC.

The chain employs TRBV7-3 and TRBJ2-1; 13 nucleotides agree with TRBD2. This CDR3 is 15 amino acids long. The V segment lost 5 bases and the J segment 6 bases; nucleotides outside the gene matches: 4. CDR1 and CDR2 (germline): SGHTA, FQGTGA. In nucleotides, the CDR3 is TGTGCCAGCAGCGGAGGACTAGCGGGAGTCAATGAGCAGTTCTTC. Translation gives CASSGGLAGVNEQFF.

This clone was picked up one time. CDR3 nucleotide sequence: TGTGCCAGCGGGACAGGGGATTCACCCCTCCACTTT. Translation gives CASGTGDSPLHF. The gene calls are TRBV11-3 and TRBJ1-6; the match to TRBD1 covers 10 bases. This CDR3 region has 12 residues. V was pared by 8 bases and J by 8 bases, with 0 bases of the junction left unmatched. Germline assignment: CDR1 SGHNT and CDR2 YENEEA.

The CDR3 reads CASSLRLAGSYNEQFF. As DNA, the CDR3 is TGTGCCAGCAGCTTGAGGCTAGCGGGCTCCTACAATGAGCAGTTCTTC. V and J are TRBV11-3 and TRBJ2-1; TRBD2 matches at 8 bases. Germline trimming cut 3 bases from V and 0 bases from J; bases unmatched to any gene: 4. The germline gives CDR1 SGHNT, CDR2 YENEEA. This CDR3 is 16 amino acids long.

This chain uses TRBV5-1 with TRBJ2-1, with TRBD1 as a possible D gene (6 bases). Deletions cut 7 bases from V and 3 bases from J, with 17 bases between. This CDR3 region has 15 residues. Germline V lookup: CDR1 SGHRS, CDR2 YFSETQ. The CDR3, as DNA: TGCGCCAGCGGGACGGGAACAGGGAGCTACAATGAGCAGTTCTTC. Encoded protein: CASGTGTGSYNEQFF.

The chain joins TRBV11-1 to TRBJ2-3; D ambiguous. CDR3 length: 15 amino acids. The V end was cut by 3 bases, the J end by 4 bases, with 14 bases between. CDR1 and CDR2 from the germline V gene are SGHAT and FQDESV (reference sequence). CDR3 amino acids: CASSFSTTTPDTQYF. CDR3 sequence (DNA): TGTGCCAGCAGCTTTTCAACTACCACCCCAGATACGCAGTATTTT.

This clone was counted a single time. The rearrangement joins TRBV27 to TRBJ1-6; D may be TRBD1 (5 bases). Trimming pared 7 bases from V and 10 bases from J, leaving 14 bases between. Germline CDR1 reads MNHEY; CDR2 reads SMNVEV (reference sequence). CDR3 length equals 13 residues. CDR3 nucleotides: TGTGCCAGCACCTATGCAGGGTCCTCACCCCTCCACTTT. It specifies CASTYAGSSPLHF.

The count of this clone is one. The chain couples TRBV5-1 to TRBJ2-3; TRBD2 matches 7 bases. There are 14 residues in the CDR3. The germline gives CDR1 SGHRS, CDR2 YFSETQ. V shed 4 bases, J shed 4 bases, and the junction held 6 bases outside the gene matches. The CDR3 here is CASSPGTKADTQYF. The CDR3 DNA reads as TGCGCCAGCAGCCCTGGGACTAAAGCAGATACGCAGTATTTT.

The CDR3 protein is CASSGTGEGYGYTF. The DNA of the CDR3 is TGTGCCAGTAGCGGGACAGGGGAAGGCTATGGCTACACCTTC. V usage is TRBV19 and J usage is TRBJ1-2; 10 bases line up with TRBD1. Trimming at V came to 6 bases and at J to 4 bases, leaving 5 bases not matched to a gene. Germline V CDR1 and CDR2: LNHDA, SQIVND (reference sequence). CDR3 length: 14 residues.

This sequence joins TRBV27 and TRBJ2-1, with D possibly TRBD2 on 6 matching bases. CDR1 is MNHEY and CDR2 is SMNVEV in the germline V gene (reference sequence). This CDR3 comprises 16 residues. The V end was cut by 3 bases, the J end by 3 bases, with 15 bases between. The CDR3 loop reads CASSFYPLASYNEQFF. The CDR3 coding sequence is TGTGCCAGCAGTTTTTATCCCCTAGCGAGCTACAATGAGCAGTTCTTC.

This clone was detected once. This rearrangement joins TRBV11-3 to TRBJ2-5; 9 nucleotides match TRBD1. The CDR3 sequence is 15 residues long. J gave up 1 base and V 4 bases, and 4 bases lay outside the gene matches. The germline V gene has CDR1 SGHNT and CDR2 YENEEA. CDR3 sequence: CASSSRDRVQETQYF. The CDR3 DNA is TGTGCCAGCAGCTCGCGGGACAGGGTCCAAGAGACCCAGTACTTC.

The V call is TRBV5-4, the J call TRBJ2-7, with TRBD1 matching over 8 bases. The germline CDR1 and CDR2 sequences are SGHNT and YYREEE (reference sequence). CDR3 length: 15 amino acids. The ends lost 4 bases at V and 6 bases at J; junction bases unmatched: 12. The CDR3 nucleotides read TGTGCCAGCAGCCGAGTGACCTCAGGGGGCACCGAGCAGTACTTC. It codes for CASSRVTSGGTEQYF.

The chain couples TRBV27 to TRBJ2-1; TRBD2 might be the D (5 bases). V was cut by 5 bases and J by 10 bases, with 12 bases left in between. This CDR3 is built from 12 residues. Germline values: CDR1 MNHEY, CDR2 SMNVEV (reference sequence). CDR3 sequence: CASSGPGYEQFF. CDR3 bases: TGTGCCAGCAGTGGGCCGGGATACGAGCAGTTCTTC.

The chain joins TRBV30 to TRBJ2-2; TRBD1 matches 10 bases. J was trimmed by 6 bases and V by 3 bases; bases with no gene match: 7. This CDR3 comprises 15 residues. Germline CDR1 and CDR2: GTSNPN and SVGIG (reference sequence). In nucleotides, the CDR3 is TGTGCCTGGAGCGGACAGGGGGTAGTCGCCGGGGAGCTGTTTTTT. Translation gives CAWSGQGVVAGELFF.

The chain couples TRBV7-2 to TRBJ1-2; the D gene is possibly TRBD1 (6 bases). The CDR3 runs to 15 residues. V lost 3 bases, J lost 4 bases, and 15 bases lay in between. Germline CDR1 SGHTA, CDR2 FQGNSA. In nucleotides, the CDR3 is TGTGCCAGCAGCTTTACGACAGGAGCCCCCTATGGCTACACCTTC. Translated: CASSFTTGAPYGYTF.

V is TRBV15 and J is TRBJ2-2; tentatively, D is TRBD1 (5 bases). V lost 0 bases to trimming and J lost 3 bases, with 14 bases between them. The CDR3 sequence is 17 residues long. CDR1 and CDR2 from the germline V gene are LNHNV and YYDKDF (reference sequence). The CDR3 is CATSRDLVDRYTGELFF. The CDR3 bases are TGTGCCACCAGCAGAGATTTGGTTGACAGATACACCGGGGAGCTGTTTTTT.

The chain links TRBV29-1 to TRBJ2-3; 10 positions match TRBD1. The germline V gene encodes CDR1 SQVTM and CDR2 ANQGSEA. This CDR3 is 16 amino acids long. The J segment lost 0 bases and the V segment lost 4 bases, leaving 7 bases of the junction unmatched. CDR3 sequence: CSVGGTGVPSTDTQYF. For the CDR3, the DNA is TGCAGCGTTGGGGGGACAGGGGTACCTAGCACAGATACGCAGTATTTT.